This T cell receptor beta chain was sequenced in a study of blood T cells in healthy people across ages. Study results and limitations: Whereas aged donors had fewer naive CD4+ cells, long-lived donors had more of them and higher diversity.

Trimming pared 4 bases from V and 0 bases from J, leaving 9 bases between. Germline CDR1 is SNHLY and CDR2 is FYNNEI. CDR3 length equals 14 residues. Primers used in a second PCR of about 6 to 11 cycles were a sample-barcoded 5' primer and a J-beta primer mix. TCRdb recomputed calls from the 5' RACE reads with MiXCR, one row per CDR3 protein. The sample has over a million distinct CDR3 sequences, about 25% seen once. This clonotype appeared a few times. Antigen specificity is unknown. This sample also appeared in a second study, on T cells of mothers and their children. This second study notes: The second PCR used the M1S primer, and this primer added sample barcodes and 2-4 random nucleotides.

This clonotype was sampled from a girl aged 2 to 10 in good health. The chain combines TRBV2 with TRBJ1-1; D is unresolved. Sequencing was done on a sample of blood. This CDR3 reads CASSVSRVNTEAFF. DNA for the CDR3: TGTGCCAGCAGTGTGTCGCGGGTGAACACTGAAGCTTTCTTT.